This TCR beta chain was captured by sequencing in a study of T cell responses to AZD1222 COVID-19 vaccine. Trimming at V came to 1 base and at J to 3 bases, leaving 5 bases not matched to a gene. Germline CDR1 reads LGHNA; CDR2 reads YSLEER. CDR3 size: 18 residues. Study outcomes and limitations: Just six AZD1222 recipients were seropositive at baseline. White British people made up most donors, females outnumbered males, and clonal diversity was possibly underestimated. Spike was spanned by vaccine-associated CD4 TCRs, with dominance at 160-218 and 743-854.

To note about this clone: The antigen is undetermined.

The method was immunoSEQ multiplex PCR; TCRdb's version includes in-frame clones alone and lacks a portion of them. The table records more than 80,000 clones, over 75% of them present only once. This chain uses TRBV4-3 with TRBJ2-6, with 11 bases lining up with TRBD2. Material: peripheral blood, obtained on day 0 of AZD1222 vaccination. This TCR was sampled from an adult in good health. CDR3 region: CASSQVGLADSGANVLTF. The CDR3 nucleotides read TGCGCCAGCAGCCAAGTGGGACTAGCGGACAGTGGGGCCAACGTCCTGACTTTC.